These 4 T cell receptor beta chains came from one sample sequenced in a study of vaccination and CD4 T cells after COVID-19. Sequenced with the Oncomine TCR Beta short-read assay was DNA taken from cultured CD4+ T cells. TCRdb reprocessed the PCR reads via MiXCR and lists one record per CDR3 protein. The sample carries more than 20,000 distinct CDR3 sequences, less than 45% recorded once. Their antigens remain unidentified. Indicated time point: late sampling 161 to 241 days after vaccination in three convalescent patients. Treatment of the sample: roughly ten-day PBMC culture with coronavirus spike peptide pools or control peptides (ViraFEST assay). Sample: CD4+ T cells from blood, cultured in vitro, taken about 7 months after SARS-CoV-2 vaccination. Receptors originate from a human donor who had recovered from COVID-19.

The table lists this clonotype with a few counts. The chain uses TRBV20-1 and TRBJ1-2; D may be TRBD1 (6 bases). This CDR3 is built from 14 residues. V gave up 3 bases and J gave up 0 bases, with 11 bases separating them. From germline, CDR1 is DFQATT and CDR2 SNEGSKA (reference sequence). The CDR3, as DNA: TGCAGTGCTAGGAGGGGGATTACTAACTATGGCTACACCTTC. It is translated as CSARRGITNYGYTF.

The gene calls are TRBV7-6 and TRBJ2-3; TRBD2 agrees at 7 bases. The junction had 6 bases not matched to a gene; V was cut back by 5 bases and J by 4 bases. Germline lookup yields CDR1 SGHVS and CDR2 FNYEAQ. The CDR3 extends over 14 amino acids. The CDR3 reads CASSPVRESDTQYF. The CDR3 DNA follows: TGTGCCAGCAGCCCTGTGCGGGAGTCAGATACGCAGTATTTT. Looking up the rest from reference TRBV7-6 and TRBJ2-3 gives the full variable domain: GAGVSQSPRYKVTKRGQDVALRCDPISGHVSLYWYRQALGQGPEFLTYFNYEAQQDKSGLPNDRFSAERPEGSISTLTIQRTEQRDSAMYRCASSPVRESDTQYFGPGTRLTVL.

CDR3 region: CSARDFARLTGELFF. The DNA for the CDR3 is TGCAGTGCTAGGGATTTTGCTCGACTCACCGGGGAGCTGTTTTTT. The V and J genes are TRBV20-1 and TRBJ2-2; no definite D call. This CDR3 is built from 15 residues. Germline V lookup: CDR1 DFQATT, CDR2 SNEGSKA (reference sequence). Trimming pared 3 bases from V and 4 bases from J, leaving 15 bases between.

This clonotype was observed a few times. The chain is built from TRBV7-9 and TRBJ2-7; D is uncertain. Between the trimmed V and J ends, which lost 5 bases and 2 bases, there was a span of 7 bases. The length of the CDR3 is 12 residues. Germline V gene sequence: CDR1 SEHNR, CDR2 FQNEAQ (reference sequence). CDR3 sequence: CASSLRAYEQYF. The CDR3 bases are TGTGCCAGCAGCCTCCGGGCCTACGAGCAGTACTTC.